One T cell receptor beta chain is described in this entry. Measured with immunoSEQ multiplex PCR; TCRdb has only the in-frame clones, and not every one. The data hold about 140,000 clones, with under 95% observed a single time. The data derive from a study of control samples from healthy donors and cancer patients. The CDR3 has 13 amino acids. V shed 4 bases, J shed 6 bases, and the junction held 5 bases outside the gene matches. This sequence joins TRBV12-3 or TRBV12-4 and TRBJ2-7, with 8 bases identical to TRBD1. The specimen sequenced was blood. This sequence was found in a man aged 18-30 years in good health. The DNA for the CDR3 is TGTGCCAGCAGTTGGACAGGGACAGGCGAGCAGTACTTC. Residues: CASSWTGTGEQYF.